This TCR beta chain was retrieved from a study of cytomegalovirus exposure and HLA in healthy donors. Study results and caveats: An observed cluster of highly shared sequence variants was recorded as a likely sequencing artifact. Productive status was seen about 90% or about 30% of the time for most TCR beta V segments in an earlier analysis.

Germline lookup yields CDR1 SGHKS and CDR2 YYEKEE (reference sequence). Trimming at V came to 3 bases and at J to 3 bases, leaving 11 bases not matched to a gene. CDR3 length equals 16 residues. A remark on this clone: Its antigen is as yet unknown.

The PCR used 60 Vbeta and 13 Jbeta primers. Using immunoSEQ multiplex PCR, the repertoire was profiled, and TCRdb retains in-frame clones only, with some absent. The top ten clones hold less than 3% of a sample with around 150,000 clones, roughly 60% of them seen once. The sequence was collected from a woman between 40 and 55 years old in good health and CMV-seronegative. The chain uses TRBV5-5 and TRBJ1-2; 7 nucleotides match TRBD1. The sequenced sample was PBMCs. CDR3 sequence reads: CASSSVGDRDYYGYTF. The CDR3 DNA is TGTGCCAGCAGCTCCGTCGGTGACAGGGACTACTATGGCTACACCTTC.